Listed below are T cell receptor beta chains from one sample, sequenced in a study of shared T cell receptors in the human thymus. Repertoires were generated with immunoSEQ multiplex PCR, while TCRdb's copy carries only in-frame clones and drops some. This table holds approximately 730,000 clones, 70% to 90% found once. This sample also belongs to another study, concerning human thymus T cells.

Sequences were obtained from thymocytes. The receptors stem from a girl in the first two years of life with a congenital heart defect. The CDR3 runs from the conserved cysteine through the conserved F or W.

J gene: TRBJ1-2
V gene: TRBV27
CDR3 protein: CASTPGQGGPNYGYTF

J gene: TRBJ2-4
V gene: TRBV7-9
CDR3 protein: CASSLRQENIQYF

J gene: TRBJ1-4
V gene: TRBV3-2
CDR3 protein: CASRQASF

J gene: TRBJ1-1
V gene: TRBV10-1
CDR3 protein: CASKAWWALGGTEAFF

J gene: TRBJ1-2
V gene: TRBV15
CDR3 protein: CATSRFDRGWDGYTF

J gene: TRBJ1-6
V gene: TRBV28
CDR3 protein: CASSLWGGSPLHF

J gene: TRBJ2-2
V gene: TRBV7-6
CDR3 protein: CASSLVTLAGITGELFF

J gene: TRBJ2-1
V gene: TRBV6-5
CDR3 protein: CASSPATTEQFF

J gene: TRBJ2-3
V gene: TRBV6-1
CDR3 protein: CASSAGLAGGTDTQYF

J gene: TRBJ1-1
V gene: TRBV5-1
CDR3 protein: CASSPHRDRVRFRVNTEAFF

J gene: TRBJ2-5
V gene: TRBV2
CDR3 protein: CASLRSTDVRETQYF

J gene: TRBJ2-7
V gene: TRBV9
CDR3 protein: CASSVGQGRLIDEQYF

J gene: TRBJ2-7
V gene: TRBV27
CDR3 protein: CASSVGQGASYEQYF

J gene: TRBJ1-3
V gene: TRBV18
CDR3 protein: CASSPITRGPVPKGNTIYF

J gene: TRBJ1-6
V gene: TRBV6-1
CDR3 protein: CASSKTGADNSPLHF

J gene: TRBJ1-2
V gene: TRBV9
CDR3 protein: CASSAEPGQNYGYTF

J gene: TRBJ1-6
V gene: TRBV6-6
CDR3 protein: CASRVSSYNSPLHF

J gene: TRBJ1-1
V gene: TRBV25-1
CDR3 protein: CASSQFDSPPNTEAFF

J gene: TRBJ1-2
V gene: TRBV5-1
CDR3 protein: CASSLGTGIYGYTF

J gene: TRBJ2-5
V gene: TRBV19
CDR3 protein: CASSTTATTGSDQETQYF

J gene: TRBJ1-6
V gene: TRBV30
CDR3 protein: CAWMGGGQGGQPHNSPLHF

J gene: TRBJ1-2
V gene: TRBV11-1
CDR3 protein: CASSLAGQGKDGYTF

J gene: TRBJ1-5
V gene: TRBV6-1
CDR3 protein: CASSVRDQPQHF

J gene: TRBJ1-2
V gene: TRBV19
CDR3 protein: CASSIYPGNYGYTF

J gene: TRBJ1-2
V gene: TRBV6-6
CDR3 protein: CASSYLGHGYTF

J gene: TRBJ1-1
V gene: TRBV20-1
CDR3 protein: CSAEETAEAFF

J gene: TRBJ2-6
V gene: TRBV6-4
CDR3 protein: CASSPGLHLSGANVLTF

J gene: TRBJ1-2
V gene: TRBV4-1
CDR3 protein: CASSLGAINGYTF

J gene: TRBJ2-7
V gene: TRBV28
CDR3 protein: CASSLELAGPYEQYF

J gene: TRBJ1-6
V gene: TRBV4-3
CDR3 protein: CASSQGRTGLAPLHF

J gene: TRBJ1-5
V gene: TRBV7-8
CDR3 protein: CASSLARQGLSQPQHF

J gene: TRBJ1-1
V gene: TRBV6-5
CDR3 protein: CASSSIQGESEAFF

J gene: TRBJ1-2
V gene: TRBV27
CDR3 protein: CASSSTGDYGYTF

J gene: TRBJ1-2
V gene: TRBV5-4
CDR3 protein: CASSRGPGGEVYGYTF

J gene: TRBJ1-2
V gene: TRBV2
CDR3 protein: CANQDGSSYGYTF

J gene: TRBJ1-3
V gene: TRBV6-1
CDR3 protein: CASSEEGTGTTIYF

J gene: TRBJ1-5
V gene: TRBV5-6
CDR3 protein: CASSLASGSPQPLDQPQHF

J gene: TRBJ1-1
V gene: TRBV5-6
CDR3 protein: CASSQETGGQNTEAFF

J gene: TRBJ2-3
V gene: TRBV4-1
CDR3 protein: CASSHPKNRQADTQYF

J gene: TRBJ1-2
V gene: TRBV7-9
CDR3 protein: CASSSGQGLRGYTF

J gene: TRBJ1-1
V gene: TRBV5-6
CDR3 protein: CASSSWTALNTEAFF

J gene: TRBJ2-5
V gene: TRBV4-3
CDR3 protein: CASSQDRTVPGETQYF

J gene: TRBJ1-3
V gene: TRBV27
CDR3 protein: CASSPLYTGASGNTIYF

J gene: TRBJ1-2
V gene: TRBV18
CDR3 protein: CASSPELSDSFLMGFTF

J gene: TRBJ1-1
V gene: TRBV7-8
CDR3 protein: CASSPLFRGWTEAFF